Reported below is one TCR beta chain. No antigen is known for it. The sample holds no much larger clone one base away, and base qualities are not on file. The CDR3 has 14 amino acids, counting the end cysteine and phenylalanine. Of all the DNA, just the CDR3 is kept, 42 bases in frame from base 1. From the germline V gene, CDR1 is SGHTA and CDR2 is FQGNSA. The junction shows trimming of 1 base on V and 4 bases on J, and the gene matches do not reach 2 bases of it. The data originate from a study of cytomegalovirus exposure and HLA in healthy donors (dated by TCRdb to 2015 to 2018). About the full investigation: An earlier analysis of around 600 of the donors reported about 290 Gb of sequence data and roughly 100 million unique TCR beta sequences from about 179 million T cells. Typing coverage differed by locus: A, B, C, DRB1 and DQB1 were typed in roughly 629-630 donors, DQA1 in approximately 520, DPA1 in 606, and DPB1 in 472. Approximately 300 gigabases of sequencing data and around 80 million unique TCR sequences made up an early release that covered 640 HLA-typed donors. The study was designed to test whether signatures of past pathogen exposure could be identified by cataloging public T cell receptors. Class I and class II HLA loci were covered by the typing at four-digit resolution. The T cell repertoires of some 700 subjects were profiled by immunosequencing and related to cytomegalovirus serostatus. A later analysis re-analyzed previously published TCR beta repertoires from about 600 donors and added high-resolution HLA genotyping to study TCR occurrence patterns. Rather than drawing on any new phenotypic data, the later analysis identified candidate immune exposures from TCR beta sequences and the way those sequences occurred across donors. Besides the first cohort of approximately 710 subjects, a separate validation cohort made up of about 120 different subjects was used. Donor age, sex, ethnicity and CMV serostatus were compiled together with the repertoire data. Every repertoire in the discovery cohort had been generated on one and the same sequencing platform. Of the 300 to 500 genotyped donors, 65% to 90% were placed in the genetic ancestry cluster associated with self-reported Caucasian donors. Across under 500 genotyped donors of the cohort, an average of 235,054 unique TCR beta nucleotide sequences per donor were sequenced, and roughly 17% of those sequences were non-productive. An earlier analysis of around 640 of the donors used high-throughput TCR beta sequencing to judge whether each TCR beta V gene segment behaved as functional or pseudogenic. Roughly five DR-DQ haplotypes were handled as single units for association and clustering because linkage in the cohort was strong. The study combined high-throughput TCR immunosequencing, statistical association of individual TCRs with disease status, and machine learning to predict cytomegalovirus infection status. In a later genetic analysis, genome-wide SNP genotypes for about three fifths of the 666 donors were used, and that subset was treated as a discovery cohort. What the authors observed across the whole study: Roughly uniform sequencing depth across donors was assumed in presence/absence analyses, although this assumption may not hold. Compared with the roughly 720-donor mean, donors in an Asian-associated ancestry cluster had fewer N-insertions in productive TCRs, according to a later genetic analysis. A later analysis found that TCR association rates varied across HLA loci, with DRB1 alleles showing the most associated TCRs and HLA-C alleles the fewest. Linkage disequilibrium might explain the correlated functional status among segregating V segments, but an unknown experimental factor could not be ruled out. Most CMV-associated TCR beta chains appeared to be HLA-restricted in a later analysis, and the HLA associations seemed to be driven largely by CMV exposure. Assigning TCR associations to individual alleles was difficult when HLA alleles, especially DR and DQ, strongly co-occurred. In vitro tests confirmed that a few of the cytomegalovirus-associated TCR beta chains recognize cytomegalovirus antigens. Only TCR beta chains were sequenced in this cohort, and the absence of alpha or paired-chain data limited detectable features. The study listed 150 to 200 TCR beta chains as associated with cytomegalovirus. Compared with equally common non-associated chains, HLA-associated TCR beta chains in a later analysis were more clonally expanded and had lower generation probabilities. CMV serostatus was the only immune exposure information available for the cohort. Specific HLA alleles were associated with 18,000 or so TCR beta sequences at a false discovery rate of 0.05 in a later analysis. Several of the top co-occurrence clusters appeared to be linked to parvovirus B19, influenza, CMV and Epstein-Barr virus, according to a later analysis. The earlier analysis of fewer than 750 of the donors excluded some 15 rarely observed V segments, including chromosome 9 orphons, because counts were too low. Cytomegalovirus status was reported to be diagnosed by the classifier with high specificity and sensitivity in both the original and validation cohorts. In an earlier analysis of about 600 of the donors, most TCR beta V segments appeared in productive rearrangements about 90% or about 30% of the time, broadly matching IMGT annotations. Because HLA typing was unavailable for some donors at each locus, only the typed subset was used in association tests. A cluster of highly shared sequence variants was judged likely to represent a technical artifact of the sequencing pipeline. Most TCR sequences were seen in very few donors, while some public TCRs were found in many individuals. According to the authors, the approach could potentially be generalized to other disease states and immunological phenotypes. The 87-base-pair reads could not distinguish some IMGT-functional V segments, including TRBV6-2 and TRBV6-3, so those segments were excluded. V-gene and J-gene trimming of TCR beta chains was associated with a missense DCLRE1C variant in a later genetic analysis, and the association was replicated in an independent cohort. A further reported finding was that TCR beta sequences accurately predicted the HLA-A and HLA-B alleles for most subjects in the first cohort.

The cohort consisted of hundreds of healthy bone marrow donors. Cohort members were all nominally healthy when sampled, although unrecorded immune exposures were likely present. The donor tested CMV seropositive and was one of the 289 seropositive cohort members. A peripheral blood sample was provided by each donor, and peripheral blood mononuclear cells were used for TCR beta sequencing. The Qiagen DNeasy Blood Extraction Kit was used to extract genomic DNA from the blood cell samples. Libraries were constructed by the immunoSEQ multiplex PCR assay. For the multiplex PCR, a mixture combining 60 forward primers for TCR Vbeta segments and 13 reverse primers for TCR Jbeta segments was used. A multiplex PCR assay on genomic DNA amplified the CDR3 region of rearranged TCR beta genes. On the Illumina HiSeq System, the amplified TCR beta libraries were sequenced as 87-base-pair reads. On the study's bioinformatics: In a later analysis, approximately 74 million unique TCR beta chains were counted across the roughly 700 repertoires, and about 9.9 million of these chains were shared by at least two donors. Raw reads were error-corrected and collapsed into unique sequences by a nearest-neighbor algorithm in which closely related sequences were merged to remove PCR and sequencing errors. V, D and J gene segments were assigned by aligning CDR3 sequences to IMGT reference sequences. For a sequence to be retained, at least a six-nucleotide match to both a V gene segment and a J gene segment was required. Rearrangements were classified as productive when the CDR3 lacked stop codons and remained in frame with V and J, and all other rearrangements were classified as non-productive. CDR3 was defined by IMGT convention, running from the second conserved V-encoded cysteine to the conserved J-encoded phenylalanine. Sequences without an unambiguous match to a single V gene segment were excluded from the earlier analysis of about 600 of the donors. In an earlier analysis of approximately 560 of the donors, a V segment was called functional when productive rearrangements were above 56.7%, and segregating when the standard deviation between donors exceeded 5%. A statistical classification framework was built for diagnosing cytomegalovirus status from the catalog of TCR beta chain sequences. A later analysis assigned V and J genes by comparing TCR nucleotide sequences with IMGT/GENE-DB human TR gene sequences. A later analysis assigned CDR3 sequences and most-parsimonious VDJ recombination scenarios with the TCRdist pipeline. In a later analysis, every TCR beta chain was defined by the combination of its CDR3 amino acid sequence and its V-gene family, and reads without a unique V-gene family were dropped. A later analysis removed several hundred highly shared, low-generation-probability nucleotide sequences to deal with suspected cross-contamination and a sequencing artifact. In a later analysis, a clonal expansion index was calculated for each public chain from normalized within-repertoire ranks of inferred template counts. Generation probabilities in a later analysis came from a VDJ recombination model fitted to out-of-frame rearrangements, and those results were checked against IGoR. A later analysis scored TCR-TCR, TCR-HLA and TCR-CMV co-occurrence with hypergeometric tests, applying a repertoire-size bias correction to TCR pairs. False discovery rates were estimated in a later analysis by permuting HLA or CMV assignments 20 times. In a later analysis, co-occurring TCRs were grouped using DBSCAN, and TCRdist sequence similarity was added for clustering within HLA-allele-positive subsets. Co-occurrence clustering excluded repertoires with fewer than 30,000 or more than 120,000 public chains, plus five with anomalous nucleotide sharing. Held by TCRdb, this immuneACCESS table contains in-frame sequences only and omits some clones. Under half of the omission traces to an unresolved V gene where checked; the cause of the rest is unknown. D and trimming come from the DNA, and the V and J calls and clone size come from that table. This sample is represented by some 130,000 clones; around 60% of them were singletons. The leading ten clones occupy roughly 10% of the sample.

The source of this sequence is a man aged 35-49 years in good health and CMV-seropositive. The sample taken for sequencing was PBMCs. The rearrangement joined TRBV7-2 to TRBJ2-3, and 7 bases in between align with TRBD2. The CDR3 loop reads CASSLGGSPDTQYF. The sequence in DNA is TGTGCCAGCAGCTTAGGCGGGAGTCCAGATACGCAGTATTTT.